Below, 23 T cell receptor beta chains from the same sample are listed, as sequenced in a study of post-analysis software for immune sequencing data. The study, taken as a whole, reports: Roughly 5 TRBV segments occurring more often in patients than controls included TRBV5-6, TRBV5-1 and TRBV20-1.

Their antigen targets remain unknown. The library was made from cDNA and included unique molecular identifiers. Each CDR3 protein gets one entry after TCRdb re-called the PCR reads with MiXCR. In the table there are about 760,000 distinct CDR3 sequences, less than 35% of which are singletons. The sample was blood. These receptors originate from a girl aged 5-17 years with multiple sclerosis.

The V gene is TRBV11-3, the J gene TRBJ2-3; maybe TRBD2 (5 bases). The germline CDR1 and CDR2 sequences are SGHNT and YENEEA. V was shortened by 5 bases and J by 6 bases, with 15 bases between the two germline ends. The CDR3 has 14 amino acids. Written as DNA, the CDR3 is TGTGCCAGCAGCGCCCGAGACTATAGGGATACGCAGTATTTT. Translated, it gives CASSARDYRDTQYF.

This clonotype was seen only once. A junction boundary mismatches the germline segment, possibly from a read error. The chain employs TRBV6-2 or TRBV6-3 and TRBJ2-1; tentatively, D is TRBD2 (6 bases). The CDR3 runs 11 residues. The germline CDR1 and CDR2 sequences are MNHEY and SVGEGT. CDR3 bases: TGTACCAGCACCGGGGGTTATGAGCAGTTCTTC. It yields the protein CTSTGGYEQFF.

This clonotype appeared many times. This chain links TRBV29-1 with TRBJ2-5, with D perhaps matching TRBD1 (6 bases). V shed 4 bases and J shed 4 bases, with 10 bases lying between them. The CDR3 has 12 residues. The germline CDR1 and CDR2 sequences are SQVTM and ANQGSEA. The CDR3 DNA reads TGCAGCGTTGTTTACAGGGCAGAGACCCAGTACTTC. Protein product: CSVVYRAETQYF. The variable domain in full, with the rest retrieved from reference TRBV29-1 and TRBJ2-5, is SAVISQKPSRDICQRGTSLTIQCQVDSQVTMMFWYRQQPGQSLTLIATANQGSEATYESGFVIDKFPISRPNLTFSTLTVSNMSPEDSSIYLCSVVYRAETQYFGPGTRLLVL.

This clonotype was detected a few times. For the CDR3, the DNA is TGCGCCAGCAGTGACGGTAGGGTTGATATCAATCAGCCCCAGCATTTT. As protein: CASSDGRVDINQPQHF. V and J are TRBV10-2 and TRBJ1-5; D is ambiguous. The germline V gene has CDR1 WSHSY and CDR2 SAAADI. The CDR3 totals 16 residues. The V and J ends lost 3 bases and 3 bases respectively, with 15 bases between them.

The chain is built from TRBV29-1 and TRBJ2-7; D is possibly TRBD1 or TRBD2 (7 bases each). The CDR3 covers 17 residues. Germline CDR1 and CDR2: SQVTM and ANQGSEA. Deletions cut 0 bases from V and 6 bases from J, with 24 bases between. CDR3: CSVEDDLTPGGRAEQYF. The CDR3, as DNA: TGCAGCGTTGAAGATGATTTAACACCAGGGGGGAGGGCCGAGCAGTACTTC.

The chain has TRBV4-1 and TRBJ1-6, with no clear D. CDR1 is MGHRA and CDR2 is YSYEKL in the germline V gene. V dropped 0 bases and J dropped 10 bases, with 19 bases sitting between them. This CDR3 has 17 amino acids. CDR3 region: CASSQESGIGYESPLHF. The CDR3 nucleotides read TGCGCCAGCAGCCAAGAGTCGGGTATAGGGTATGAATCACCCCTCCACTTT.

This chain connects TRBV29-1 to TRBJ2-1; the D is unclear. The J call may be mistaken, given a closer DNA end match to TRBJ2-7. This CDR3 contains 14 residues. Germline CDR1 SQVTM, CDR2 ANQGSEA. CDR3 coding DNA: TGCAGCGTTGTTTCCCTGATGTGGTACAATGAGCAGTACTTC. Protein product: CSVVSLMWYNEQYF.

The V gene is TRBV6-4, the J gene TRBJ1-2; TRBD1 is a possible D gene (5 bases). CDR1 and CDR2 (germline): MRHNA, SNTAGT. V was pared by 4 bases and J by 5 bases, with 20 bases between. The CDR3 has 16 residues. The DNA of the CDR3 is TGTGCCAGCAGTGCCTCTTTAAGCGGGGGGTATTATGGCTACACCTTC. Translated, it gives CASSASLSGGYYGYTF.

This clonotype appeared a few times. A single base separates this from a much larger clone, so it may be a read error. The CDR3 DNA reads as TGTGCCAGCAGCCCGCCGGACAGGGGGCTCGCAGATATGCAGTATTTT. As protein: CASSPPDRGLADMQYF. The V and J genes are TRBV12-3 or TRBV12-4 and TRBJ2-3, with 11 bases identical to TRBD1. CDR3 length equals 16 residues.

The chain links TRBV7-8 to TRBJ2-7; 7 positions agree with TRBD2. This CDR3 has 14 amino acids. V trimming: 5 bases; J trimming: 3 bases; junction bases outside the gene matches: 7. CDR1 is SGHVS and CDR2 is FQNEAQ in the germline V gene. CDR3 loop: CASSPPGLHYEQYF. CDR3 nucleotides: TGTGCCAGCAGCCCCCCGGGACTACACTACGAGCAGTACTTC.

This clonotype was counted between two and nine times. The V gene is TRBV20-1, the J gene TRBJ2-3, with 9 bases matching TRBD2. The CDR3 covers 15 residues. Per the germline V gene, CDR1 is DFQATT and CDR2 is SNEGSKA (reference sequence). V trimming: 6 bases; J trimming: 0 bases; junction bases outside the gene matches: 7. CDR3 bases: TGCAGTGCACGATGGGCGGGAGGGAGCACAGATACGCAGTATTTT. This translates into CSARWAGGSTDTQYF.

This clonotype was recorded many times. This chain joins TRBV5-6 and TRBJ2-4, with TRBD2 matching over 15 bases. The junction had 15 bases not matched to a gene; V was cut back by 4 bases and J by 7 bases. Germline CDR1 and CDR2: SGHDT and YYEEEE. This CDR3 has 19 residues. The CDR3 coding sequence is TGTGCCAGCAGCGGTGGGGGCCGGACTAGCGGGAGGGCCTGGAACATTCAGTACTTC. This encodes CASSGGGRTSGRAWNIQYF. Full variable domain (outside the CDR3, taken from reference TRBV5-6 and TRBJ2-4): DAGVTQSPTHLIKTRGQQVTLRCSPKSGHDTVSWYQQALGQGPQFIFQYYEEEERQRGNFPDRFSGHQFPNYSSELNVNALLLGDSALYLCASSGGGRTSGRAWNIQYFGAGTRLSVL.

This clonotype was seen more than once but under ten times. The chain is built from TRBV5-1 and TRBJ2-3, with D possibly being TRBD2 (6 bases). Trimming stripped 0 bases from V and 2 bases from J, with 22 bases between. Germline V gives CDR1 SGHRS, CDR2 YFSETQ. The CDR3 extends over 19 amino acids. The CDR3 spells CASSLAGDPGLPDTDTQYF. The CDR3 nucleotides read TGCGCCAGCAGCTTGGCGGGGGACCCGGGGCTCCCGGACACAGATACGCAGTATTTT.

This clonotype came up a few times. The rearrangement links TRBV5-1 to TRBJ2-2; 7 nucleotides agree with TRBD1. Germline CDR1 reads SGHRS; CDR2 reads YFSETQ. V shed 6 bases and J 4 bases; nucleotides not matched to a gene: 6. This CDR3 comprises 14 residues. The CDR3 loop is CASKRQGSTGELFF. The DNA for the CDR3 is TGCGCCAGCAAACGACAGGGTAGCACCGGGGAGCTGTTTTTT.

Details on this clonotype: The junction and the germline gene differ at one end; a read error may be behind it. The V and J genes are TRBV28 and TRBJ2-1; TRBD1 might be the D (5 bases). CDR3 length: 12 residues. The germline CDR1 and CDR2 sequences are MDHEN and SYDVKM. The CDR3 DNA reads TGTGCCAGCAGCGTAAACAGGAATGGGCAGTTCTTC. Translating it yields CASSVNRNGQFF. The variable domain in full, completed from reference TRBV28 and TRBJ2-1, reads DVKVTQSSRYLVKRTGEKVFLECVQDMDHENMFWYRQDPGLGLRLIYFSYDVKMKEKGDIPEGYSVSREKKERFSLILESASTNQTSMYLCASSVNRNGQFFGPGTRLTVL.

The chain couples TRBV7-8 to TRBJ2-1, with TRBD1 as a possible D gene (5 bases). The germline V gene has CDR1 SGHVS and CDR2 FQNEAQ. The CDR3 spans 16 residues. The V end was cut by 1 base, the J end by 5 bases, with 15 bases between. This CDR3 is CASSLVESGFHNEQFF. The CDR3 DNA sequence: TGTGCCAGCAGCTTAGTTGAGTCAGGGTTCCACAATGAGCAGTTCTTC.

In this sample, this clonotype turned up a few times. The rearrangement joins TRBV29-1 to TRBJ2-1, with TRBD2 identical over 14 bases. The CDR3 is made up of 16 amino acids. The V gene end was trimmed by 3 bases and the J gene end by 7 bases; junction bases not matched to a gene: 8. Germline CDR1 and CDR2: SQVTM and ANQGSEA. The CDR3 loop reads CSVDLGGTSGSNEQFF. The CDR3 bases are TGCAGCGTTGACTTAGGGGGGACTAGCGGGAGTAATGAGCAGTTCTTC.

This clonotype turned up a few times. J is TRBJ1-5 and V is TRBV12-3 or TRBV12-4; 7 bases line up with TRBD1. J was trimmed by 2 bases and V by 7 bases; bases with no gene match: 11. CDR3 length equals 16 residues. In DNA form, the CDR3 reads TGTGCCAGCACCCAAGGTACAGGGACAGGCAATCAGCCCCAGCATTTT. It is translated as CASTQGTGTGNQPQHF.

Only a few counts were recorded for this clonotype. The chain couples TRBV7-2 to TRBJ2-7, with D uncertain. Trimming removed 2 bases from V and 4 bases from J, with 21 bases in between. CDR3 length equals 17 residues. CDR1 is SGHTA, CDR2 FQGNSA, per germline. CDR3 bases: TGTGCCAGCAGCTTATCAGCCCCGGGCCAAGATTTTTACGAGCAGTACTTC. This translates into CASSLSAPGQDFYEQYF.

This clonotype occurred a few times. The chain is built from TRBV11-2 and TRBJ2-4; 7 nucleotides line up with TRBD1. Gene TRBJ2-7 matches the end of the DNA better, so the J call may be wrong. This CDR3 is 14 amino acids long. Per the germline V gene, CDR1 is SGHAT and CDR2 is FQNNGV. The CDR3 reads CASSFDRATYEQYF. Here the CDR3 DNA reads TGTGCCAGCAGCTTTGACAGGGCGACCTACGAGCAGTACTTC.

This clonotype was recorded a few times. The chain is built from TRBV28 and TRBJ2-4, with 7 positions matching TRBD1. CDR1 is MDHEN, CDR2 SYDVKM, per germline. The CDR3 has 11 residues. V lost 8 bases to trimming and J lost 7 bases; unmatched junction nucleotides: 2. CDR3 nucleotides: TGTGCCAGCGAACAGGGGAACATTCAGTACTTC. Amino acid sequence: CASEQGNIQYF. Full variable domain (remainder filled in from reference TRBV28 and TRBJ2-4): DVKVTQSSRYLVKRTGEKVFLECVQDMDHENMFWYRQDPGLGLRLIYFSYDVKMKEKGDIPEGYSVSREKKERFSLILESASTNQTSMYLCASEQGNIQYFGAGTRLSVL.

This chain links TRBV27 with TRBJ2-5, with 8 nucleotides matching TRBD2. Germline V lookup: CDR1 MNHEY, CDR2 SMNVEV (reference sequence). The V and J ends lost 6 bases and 2 bases, in that order; junction bases with no gene match: 14. This CDR3 has 17 amino acids. The CDR3 loop reads CASSFIVAGGHQETQYF. The CDR3 DNA reads TGTGCCAGCAGCTTTATTGTTGCGGGGGGACATCAAGAGACCCAGTACTTC.

This clonotype was counted only a few times. The V and J genes are TRBV12-3 or TRBV12-4 and TRBJ2-1; 9 bases match TRBD1. V lost 7 bases and J lost 6; bases outside the gene matches: 13. This CDR3 spans 16 amino acids. The CDR3 DNA reads TGTGCCAGCACCATGAGGACAGGGGACGACCGCAATGAGCAGTTCTTC. Amino acids: CASTMRTGDDRNEQFF.